The 23 T cell receptor beta chains below were found in one sample sequenced in a study of response to subunit inactivated influenza vaccine. TCRdb re-analysed the RT-PCR reads in MiXCR, keeping a single row per CDR3 protein. This table has about half a million distinct CDR3 sequences, about a tenth appearing once. This material consisted of PBMCs from blood, taken more than 35 days after vaccination. Source of these receptors: a man aged 45-65 years who received an inactivated influenza vaccine.

In this sample, this clonotype turned up many times. V is TRBV12-3 or TRBV12-4 and J is TRBJ2-1; TRBD1 aligns across 7 bases. CDR3 length: 13 residues. V lost 0 bases and J lost 10; bases outside the gene matches: 3. The CDR3 loop reads CASSLAMDREQFF. As DNA, the CDR3 is TGTGCCAGCAGTTTAGCGATGGACAGGGAGCAGTTCTTC.

V usage is TRBV29-1 and J usage is TRBJ2-7, with TRBD1 matching over 8 bases. V was clipped by 6 bases and J by 0 bases; unmatched bases: 7. This CDR3 region has 14 residues. Germline CDR1 and CDR2: SQVTM and ANQGSEA. The CDR3 nucleotides are TGCAGCGTGACCCAGGGGGCCAACTCCTACGAGCAGTACTTC. Translation gives CSVTQGANSYEQYF.

In this sample, this clonotype turned up a few times. The chain carries TRBV28 and TRBJ2-7; D not certain. The V and J ends lost 2 bases and 0 bases respectively, with 11 bases between them. This CDR3 contains 15 residues. CDR1 and CDR2 from the germline V gene are MDHEN and SYDVKM. CDR3 region: CASSLGPKLSYEQYF. The CDR3 coding sequence is TGTGCCAGCAGTTTAGGTCCGAAACTCTCCTACGAGCAGTACTTC. The entire variable domain, with the rest obtained from reference TRBV28 and TRBJ2-7, is as follows: DVKVTQSSRYLVKRTGEKVFLECVQDMDHENMFWYRQDPGLGLRLIYFSYDVKMKEKGDIPEGYSVSREKKERFSLILESASTNQTSMYLCASSLGPKLSYEQYFGPGTRLTVT.

This clonotype has at least ten counts. The rearrangement uses TRBV7-2 and TRBJ2-7, with D unresolved. Germline V CDR1 and CDR2: SGHTA, FQGNSA. The CDR3 is 13 residues long. Deletions cut 2 bases from V and 2 bases from J, with 7 bases between. In DNA form, the CDR3 reads TGTGCCAGCAGCTTATCGAGTCCCTACGAGCAGTACTTC. Translating it yields CASSLSSPYEQYF.

This clonotype has more than one count but fewer than ten. The rearrangement links TRBV28 to TRBJ2-7, with D possibly matching TRBD2 (6 bases). V lost 3 bases to trimming and J lost 2 bases, with 8 bases between them. The CDR3 is 13 residues long. In germline, CDR1 is MDHEN, CDR2 SYDVKM. CDR3 sequence: CASSLEGPYEQYF. CDR3 bases: TGTGCCAGCAGTTTGGAGGGACCCTACGAGCAGTACTTC.

This clonotype was seen ten or more times. The chain has TRBV20-1 and TRBJ1-1; a weak D match, TRBD1 (5 bases). Per the germline V gene, CDR1 is DFQATT and CDR2 is SNEGSKA (reference sequence). V was clipped by 3 bases and J by 6 bases, with 11 bases between them. This CDR3 region has 12 residues. Here the CDR3 reads CSARGQGSEAFF. In DNA, the CDR3 is TGCAGTGCTAGGGGCCAGGGATCTGAAGCTTTCTTT.

In its sample, this clonotype was seen a few times. This rearrangement joins TRBV7-2 to TRBJ1-5; TRBD1 matches at 9 bases. Trimming at V came to 3 bases and at J to 2 bases, leaving 8 bases not matched to a gene. The CDR3 sequence is 17 residues long. Germline V lookup: CDR1 SGHTA, CDR2 FQGNSA. CDR3 bases: TGTGCCAGCAGCTTCACGACAGGGGGTGATCGCAATCAGCCCCAGCATTTT. Translated: CASSFTTGGDRNQPQHF.

Only a few counts were recorded for this clonotype. The CDR3 nucleotides read TGCGCCAGCACGGTAGCGGGAGGTATGTGGGAGCAGTACTTC. Translated, it gives CASTVAGGMWEQYF. The rearrangement links TRBV10-2 to TRBJ2-7, with 10 bases matching TRBD2. This CDR3 region has 14 residues. CDR1 is WSHSY and CDR2 is SAAADI in the germline V gene. V shed 7 bases, J shed 7 bases, and the junction held 10 bases outside the gene matches.

Only a few counts were recorded for this clonotype. In nucleotides, the CDR3 is TGCAGTGCTAGACCCATGGGGGGACAGACGTACAATGAGCAGTTCTTC. As protein: CSARPMGGQTYNEQFF. The chain has TRBV20-1 and TRBJ2-1, with TRBD1 as a possible D gene (7 bases). The ends were cut back, 2 bases at V and 4 bases at J, with 18 bases in the middle. This CDR3 spans 16 amino acids. Germline CDR1 reads DFQATT; CDR2 reads SNEGSKA (reference sequence).

This clonotype was detected ten times or more. This chain links TRBV20-1 with TRBJ2-1; 12 positions agree with TRBD2. The germline V gene has CDR1 DFQATT and CDR2 SNEGSKA (reference sequence). The CDR3 is 15 amino acids. V lost 3 bases and J lost 8; bases outside the gene matches: 8. The CDR3 DNA follows: TGCAGTGCTAGTCGTCTAGCGGGGGGGCCGGATGAGCAGTTCTTC. The encoded protein is CSASRLAGGPDEQFF.

This CDR3 reads CASSESGGEVYGYTF. CDR3 coding DNA: TGTGCCAGCAGTGAATCTGGGGGGGAAGTCTATGGCTACACCTTC. V usage is TRBV25-1 and J usage is TRBJ1-2; D possibly corresponds to TRBD1 (5 bases). The CDR3 consists of 15 residues. V was clipped by 1 base and J by 4 bases, with 13 bases between them. The V gene's germline CDR1 is MGHDK and CDR2 SYGVNS.

The chain couples TRBV3-1 to TRBJ1-1; weak D call: TRBD1 (5 bases). Trimming cost V 4 bases and J 6 bases, with 9 bases left between them. Germline V gene data show CDR1 as LGHDT and CDR2 as YNNKEL (reference sequence). This CDR3 is 12 amino acids long. CDR3 amino acids: CASSPGGAEAFF. As DNA, the CDR3 is TGTGCCAGCAGCCCGGGGGGAGCTGAAGCTTTCTTT.

The table lists this clonotype with many counts. The chain uses TRBV4-2 and TRBJ1-6; D is undetermined. This CDR3 is 13 amino acids long. V was pared by 0 bases and J by 9 bases, with 6 bases between. Germline CDR1 LGHNA, CDR2 YNFKEQ. The CDR3 nucleotides are TGTGCCAGCAGCCAAGAAAAGGGTTCACCCCTCCACTTT. It translates to CASSQEKGSPLHF.

In this sample, this clonotype turned up a few times. The chain combines TRBV20-1 with TRBJ2-1, with D unclear. V lost 3 bases and J 4 bases, leaving 7 bases between the germline ends. CDR1 DFQATT and CDR2 SNEGSKA come from the germline V gene (reference sequence). This CDR3 has 12 residues. The CDR3, as DNA: TGCAGTGCTAGTATCCATTACAATGAGCAGTTCTTC. As protein: CSASIHYNEQFF.

This clonotype has more than one count but fewer than ten. The chain is built from TRBV15 and TRBJ2-5, with TRBD1 matching over 9 bases. J lost 5 bases, V lost 3 bases, and 7 bases had no gene match. CDR1 is LNHNV, CDR2 YYDKDF, per germline (reference sequence). CDR3 length: 15 residues. This CDR3 reads CATSREDRGWETQYF. The DNA of the CDR3 is TGTGCCACCAGCAGGGAGGACAGGGGTTGGGAGACCCAGTACTTC.

In its sample, this clonotype was seen many times. The V call is TRBV10-3, the J call TRBJ1-1; no reliable D call. The length of the CDR3 is 13 residues. The V and J ends lost 7 bases and 0 bases respectively, with 9 bases between them. Germline V gene lookup returns CDR1 ENHRY and CDR2 SYGVKD. This chain's CDR3 is CAINRNMNTEAFF. The DNA of the CDR3 is TGTGCCATCAATCGCAACATGAACACTGAAGCTTTCTTT.

This chain joins TRBV11-2 and TRBJ1-1, with D possibly matching TRBD1 (5 bases). The germline V and J ends were trimmed by 5 bases and 7 bases, with 17 bases remaining between them. The CDR3 length is 14 residues. Germline V lookup: CDR1 SGHAT, CDR2 FQNNGV. CDR3 sequence: CASSLYRRRSEAFF. CDR3 nucleotide sequence: TGTGCCAGCAGCCTTTACAGGCGGCGGAGTGAAGCTTTCTTT.

The sample holds many counts of this clonotype. The chain has TRBV12-3 or TRBV12-4 and TRBJ2-7, with 10 bases lining up with TRBD1. This CDR3 spans 13 amino acids. With 7 bases clipped from V and 4 bases from J, the junction kept 4 bases outside the gene matches. This CDR3 reads CASNRQGAYEQYF. DNA for the CDR3: TGTGCCAGCAACCGACAGGGGGCTTACGAGCAGTACTTC.

This sequence joins TRBV9 and TRBJ2-1; TRBD2 aligns across 10 bases. The CDR3 runs 15 residues. J was trimmed by 5 bases and V by 3 bases; bases with no gene match: 5. The germline CDR1 and CDR2 sequences are SGDLS and YYNGEE. This chain's CDR3 is CASSGRTSGHNEQFF. As DNA, the CDR3 is TGTGCCAGCAGCGGCAGGACTAGCGGTCACAATGAGCAGTTCTTC.

The chain has TRBV19 and TRBJ2-7; 8 positions match TRBD2. From germline, CDR1 is LNHDA and CDR2 SQIVND (reference sequence). V trimming: 3 bases; J trimming: 6 bases; junction bases outside the gene matches: 7. The CDR3 is made up of 14 amino acids. For the CDR3, the DNA is TGTGCCAGTAGTATGCTAGCGGGTGGAGTCGAGCAGTACTTC. Amino acid sequence: CASSMLAGGVEQYF. The complete variable domain, with remaining parts taken from reference TRBV19 and TRBJ2-7, reads DGGITQSPKYLFRKEGQNVTLSCEQNLNHDAMYWYRQDPGQGLRLIYYSQIVNDFQKGDIAEGYSVSREKKESFPLTVTSAQKNPTAFYLCASSMLAGGVEQYFGPGTRLTVT.

This clonotype was detected a few times. The chain recombines TRBV7-9 with TRBJ2-1, with 8 bases identical to TRBD2. J was trimmed by 4 bases and V by 5 bases; bases with no gene match: 4. Germline V CDR1 and CDR2: SEHNR, FQNEAQ (reference sequence). The CDR3 sequence is 14 residues long. The CDR3 sequence: CASSPIAGYNEQFF. Written as DNA, the CDR3 is TGTGCCAGCAGCCCCATAGCGGGATACAATGAGCAGTTCTTC.

This clonotype was picked up many times. J is TRBJ2-5 and V is TRBV20-1; TRBD2 is a possible D gene (5 bases). The CDR3 extends over 15 amino acids. Trimming stripped 0 bases from V and 1 base from J, with 12 bases between. Germline values: CDR1 DFQATT, CDR2 SNEGSKA (reference sequence). This CDR3 reads CSARDEGFIQETQYF. The DNA of the CDR3 is TGCAGTGCTAGAGATGAGGGATTCATCCAAGAGACCCAGTACTTC.

This rearrangement joins TRBV20-1 to TRBJ2-1, with 11 nucleotides matching TRBD2. Trimming removed 0 bases from V and 8 bases from J; junction bases left unmatched: 9. The CDR3 covers 16 residues. Germline assignment: CDR1 DFQATT and CDR2 SNEGSKA (reference sequence). CDR3 amino acids: CSAREMLAGGPYEQFF. DNA of the CDR3: TGCAGTGCTAGAGAAATGTTAGCGGGAGGGCCTTATGAGCAGTTCTTC.